Below, 12 T cell receptor beta chains from the same sample are listed, as sequenced in a study of CD8+ T cells in alopecia areata. Treatment described: oral pan-JAK inhibitor, 5-10 mg twice daily. Following extraction, RNA underwent reverse transcription to cDNA, which served as the sequencing template. Produced via immunoSEQ multiplex PCR; TCRdb's table is partial and in-frame only. The data hold about 74,000 clones, with approximately 28% observed a single time. The specimen comprised CD8+ T cells sorted from blood, sampled at week 4, from a patient treated with tofacitinib. Every receptor here comes from a human donor with alopecia areata.

This chain joins TRBV28 and TRBJ2-5, with a tentative D call TRBD2 (5 bases). Per germline, CDR1 MDHEN and CDR2 SYDVKM. The V end lost 5 bases, the J end lost 5 bases, and 12 bases lay between the germline ends. This CDR3 is 13 amino acids long. CDR3 nucleotides: TGTGCCAGCAGTCCGAAGGGCGGGGAGACCCAGTACTTC. Its translation: CASSPKGGETQYF.

This clone appeared a few times. The chain has TRBV5-4 and TRBJ1-1, with D hard to call. CDR1 is SGHNT, CDR2 YYREEE, per germline (reference sequence). The CDR3 is 12 residues long. The V end lost 10 bases, the J end lost 3 bases, and 13 bases lay between the germline ends. The CDR3 nucleotides read TGTGCCGGAGAGAGCCCGGACACTGAAGCTTTCTTT. Protein product: CAGESPDTEAFF.

The chain employs TRBV30 and TRBJ2-7; the match to TRBD2 covers 9 bases. Per the germline V gene, CDR1 is GTSNPN and CDR2 is SVGIG (reference sequence). V dropped 5 bases and J dropped 0; count of bases not matched to a gene: 8. This CDR3 region has 15 residues. In DNA form, the CDR3 reads TGTGCCTGGGGATTTGGTAGCGGGGGCTCCTACGAGCAGTACTTC. Protein: CAWGFGSGGSYEQYF.

The rearrangement uses TRBV7-9 and TRBJ2-4; D is tentatively TRBD1 or TRBD2 (5 bases each). Germline V CDR1 and CDR2: SEHNR, FQNEAQ (reference sequence). Deletions cut 5 bases from V and 4 bases from J, with 12 bases between. The CDR3 covers 14 residues. The CDR3 loop is CASSPRDGKNIQYF. The DNA of the CDR3 is TGTGCCAGCAGCCCTCGGGACGGAAAAAACATTCAGTACTTC.

This clone was recorded a few times. The rearrangement uses TRBV7-8 and TRBJ2-5; tentatively, D is TRBD2 (5 bases). The assigned J gene may be wrong: the sequence end matches TRBJ2-7 better. There are 13 residues in the CDR3. CDR1 is SGHVS, CDR2 FQNEAQ, per germline. The CDR3 is CASSLGEGYEQYF. The CDR3, as DNA: TGTGCCAGCAGCTTAGGAGAGGGCTACGAGCAGTACTTC.

The V call is TRBV29-1, the J call TRBJ2-6; 7 nucleotides line up with TRBD1. The CDR3 sequence is 17 residues long. Germline CDR1 SQVTM, CDR2 ANQGSEA. With V trimmed by 5 bases and J by 0 bases, 10 bases remained unmatched. The CDR3 protein is CSVHDRATLSGANVLTF. CDR3 nucleotide sequence: TGCAGCGTTCATGACAGGGCTACTCTCTCTGGGGCCAACGTCCTGACTTTC.

CDR3 amino acids: CASSLSVGSYNEQFF. As DNA, the CDR3 is TGTGCCAGCAGTTTATCCGTCGGCTCCTACAATGAGCAGTTCTTC. V is TRBV27 and J is TRBJ2-1; D gene ambiguous. V gave up 0 bases and J gave up 0 bases, with 6 bases separating them. Germline V gene data show CDR1 as MNHEY and CDR2 as SMNVEV (reference sequence). The CDR3 covers 15 residues.

The CDR3 region is CASSTPGAIDYEQYF. The CDR3 DNA is TGTGCCAGCAGCACCCCAGGAGCGATCGACTACGAGCAGTACTTC. The V gene is TRBV7-9, the J gene TRBJ2-7; D not certain. CDR3 length equals 15 residues. CDR1 is SEHNR and CDR2 is FQNEAQ in the germline V gene (reference sequence). Trimming removed 5 bases from V and 3 bases from J, with 17 bases in between.

J is TRBJ2-1 and V is TRBV5-1; 11 bases align to TRBD2. V lost 2 bases and J lost 4; bases outside the gene matches: 5. The CDR3 consists of 16 residues. Germline V lookup: CDR1 SGHRS, CDR2 YFSETQ. The chain's CDR3 is CASSFRLAGYYNEQFF. DNA of the CDR3: TGCGCCAGCAGCTTCAGACTAGCGGGATATTACAATGAGCAGTTCTTC.

This rearrangement joins TRBV29-1 to TRBJ2-2; a possible D gene is TRBD1 (6 bases). The V end was cut by 5 bases, the J end by 7 bases, with 11 bases between. The CDR3 contains 12 residues. CDR1 and CDR2 from the germline V gene are SQVTM and ANQGSEA. CDR3 sequence: CSVTGYIGELFF. Here the CDR3 DNA reads TGCAGCGTTACAGGGTATATCGGGGAGCTGTTTTTT.

This clone was found a few times. The J gene is TRBJ1-1, the V gene TRBV14, with D unclear. CDR3 length: 11 residues. V was trimmed by 2 bases and J by 5 bases, leaving 3 bases between them. CDR1 SGHDN and CDR2 FVKESK come from the germline V gene. CDR3 in DNA: TGTGCCAGCAGCCAAACGACTGAAGCTTTCTTT. Its translation: CASSQTTEAFF.

There are a few counts of this clone. The rearrangement links TRBV5-1 to TRBJ1-2; 7 bases match TRBD1. The CDR3 length is 18 residues. Germline CDR1 SGHRS, CDR2 YFSETQ. J was trimmed by 2 bases and V by 4 bases; bases with no gene match: 17. The CDR3 bases are TGCGCCAGCAGCCCGATCGCCTCCCTTGAGACAGGGAACTATGGCTACACCTTC. Translated: CASSPIASLETGNYGYTF.